This is a list of T cell receptor beta chains from one sample in a study of T cell repertoires in cytomegalovirus infection. One entry per CDR3 protein results from TCRdb running MiXCR on the reads. The sample has a few hundred thousand distinct CDR3 sequences, about 28% seen once; the top ten hold 15% to 25%. No antigen has been identified for these receptors. The sample was cultured PBMCs, taken from culture after CMV antigen stimulation. These receptors were taken from a human donor in good health (CMV status not recorded). Some clones in this sample may be carry-over from other donors' samples. The CDR3 runs from the conserved cysteine through the conserved F or W. The order of the fields is D gene, V gene, clone size, J gene, CDR3 DNA, CDR3 protein. A D gene is named only where the DNA matches it firmly. Not every row has a clone size; where given, it reads once, few, many or a size class.

-	TRBV7-9	many	TRBJ2-7	TGTGCCAGCAGCCCCAGCGCAGGGGCCTACGAGCAGTACTTC	CASSPSAGAYEQYF
-	TRBV7-3	-	TRBJ2-6	TGTGCCAGCAGCTTAGGGGACTCTGGGGCCAACGTCCTGACTTTC	CASSLGDSGANVLTF
TRBD1	TRBV6-5	-	TRBJ2-7	TGTGCCAGCAGTTTTTCGACAGGGGGCGGCGAGCAGTACTTC	CASSFSTGGGEQYF
-	TRBV28	-	TRBJ1-6	TGTGCCAGCAGTTTCGAAAATTCACCCCTCCACTTT	CASSFENSPLHF
-	TRBV7-2	-	TRBJ2-1	TGTGCCAGCAGCTTAGCTCTCTCCTACAATGAGCAGTTCTTC	CASSLALSYNEQFF
TRBD1	TRBV24-1	-	TRBJ2-2	TGTGCCACCAGTGACCCGGGACAGGGGTTGAACACCGGGGAGCTGTTTTTT	CATSDPGQGLNTGELFF
-	TRBV6-1	few	TRBJ1-4	TGTGCCAGCAGTGAAGTCGGAGTAAGGGGTGAAAAACTGTTTTTT	CASSEVGVRGEKLFF
-	TRBV27	-	TRBJ2-4	TGTGCCACCTGGGGGACATTGTCCAAAAACATTCAGTACTTC	CATWGTLSKNIQYF
-	TRBV19	-	TRBJ1-2	TGTGCCAGTACCATCAAGGGTTTCGGACTGCATAACTATGGCTACACCTTC	CASTIKGFGLHNYGYTF
TRBD1	TRBV20-1	-	TRBJ1-2	TGCAGTGCCATAAGGGACAGGGGTTTAGTTAGCGGCTACACCTTC	CSAIRDRGLVSGYTF
-	TRBV12-3/TRBV12-4	-	TRBJ2-1	TGTGCCAGCAGTATTAGCCGCAATGAGCAGTTCTTC	CASSISRNEQFF
TRBD2	TRBV5-6	few	TRBJ2-5	TGTGCCAGCAGCCGGACTAGCGGGGGAGAAGAGACCCAGTACTTC	CASSRTSGGEETQYF
TRBD1	TRBV7-2	-	TRBJ1-5	TGTGCCAGCAGCTTACCCGGGACAGGGGGTATTGGAATCGTTAGCAATCAGCCCCAGCATTTT	CASSLPGTGGIGIVSNQPQHF
TRBD1	TRBV7-8	many	TRBJ1-1	TGTGCCAGCAGCCCAATGGAGGGGGCGACCACTGAAGCTTTCTTT	CASSPMEGATTEAFF
TRBD1	TRBV18	-	TRBJ1-3	TGTGCCAGCTCACCACCGGGACAGGGGGCCGGAAACACCATATATTTT	CASSPPGQGAGNTIYF
-	TRBV4-2	-	TRBJ1-1	TGTGCCAGCAGCCAAAGACTCAGCCTCTACACTGAAGCTTTCTTT	CASSQRLSLYTEAFF
TRBD2	TRBV7-6	many	TRBJ2-1	TGTGCCAGCAGCTTAGGGGTCGGGAGGGCCGACTATGAGCAGTTCTTC	CASSLGVGRADYEQFF
-	TRBV10-3	-	TRBJ1-5	TGTGCCATCAGTGATAACCCAAAGGGTCAGCCCCAGCATTTT	CAISDNPKGQPQHF
TRBD1	TRBV6-5	-	TRBJ2-7	TGTGCCAGCAGCCCCAACCGACAGGGGGCCAGCGAGCAGTACTTC	CASSPNRQGASEQYF
-	TRBV28	many	TRBJ2-2	TGTGCCAGCAGTCCCTTTCTTCCCGGGGAGCTGTTTTTT	CASSPFLPGELFF
-	TRBV3-1	few	TRBJ1-2	TGTGCCAGCACCCCGGCCCGGGGCGGCTACACCTTC	CASTPARGGYTF
-	TRBV20-1	few	TRBJ1-1	TGCAGTGCTAGAGTCAACGGACGGAACACTGAAGCTTTCTTT	CSARVNGRNTEAFF
-	TRBV10-3	few	TRBJ2-3	TGTGCCATCAGTGGGGACAGGGGAATCAGACTAGCGGGTTACAGCACAGATACGCAGTATTTT	CAISGDRGIRLAGYSTDTQYF
-	TRBV2	-	TRBJ1-5	TGTGCCAGCACCGAACTTGCGAACCAGCCCCAGCATTTT	CASTELANQPQHF
TRBD2	TRBV7-9	many	TRBJ2-1	TGTGCCAGCAGCGCCGGGACTAGCGGAGGTGGTAATGAGCAGTTCTTC	CASSAGTSGGGNEQFF
-	TRBV3-1	-	TRBJ1-1	TGTGCCAGCAGCCAAGGACAGTACACTGAAGCTTTCTTT	CASSQGQYTEAFF
-	TRBV6-2/TRBV6-3	-	TRBJ1-1	TGTGCCAGTTATGAGGGGAGGTACACTGAAGCTTTCTTT	CASYEGRYTEAFF
-	TRBV7-6	few	TRBJ2-7	TGTGCCAGCAGCTTAGGGGTCCTCCCGTACGAGCAGTACTTC	CASSLGVLPYEQYF
TRBD2	TRBV4-1	few	TRBJ2-4	TGCGCCAGCAGCCAAGCTTTTGTAGCGGGAGTAGCCAAAAACATTCAGTACTTC	CASSQAFVAGVAKNIQYF
TRBD1	TRBV7-2	many	TRBJ2-5	TGTGCCAGTAGGGACAGCGGCCAAGAGACCCAGTACTTC	CASRDSGQETQYF
TRBD1	TRBV6-1	-	TRBJ2-1	TGTGCCAGCAGACGATTGGACAGGGTGGCCTACAATGAGCAGTTCTTC	CASRRLDRVAYNEQFF
TRBD1	TRBV27	-	TRBJ1-4	TGTGCCAGCAGTTCCATTACGGGACAGGGGAATGAAAAACTGTTTTTT	CASSSITGQGNEKLFF
-	TRBV4-1	-	TRBJ2-2	TGCGCCAGCAGCCAAGGGCCAGTGTATACCGGGGAGCTGTTTTTT	CASSQGPVYTGELFF
-	TRBV5-4	-	TRBJ1-2	TGTGCCAGCGGGGGCAGGGTGGGCTATGGCTACACCTTC	CASGGRVGYGYTF
TRBD2	TRBV28	few	TRBJ2-7	TGTGCCAGCAGTTTCCTTCAGGCGGGAGCCCACGAGCAGTACTTC	CASSFLQAGAHEQYF
TRBD1	TRBV24-1	few	TRBJ1-2	TGTGCCACGGCGGACTCAGGACAGGCTAACTATGGCTACACCTTC	CATADSGQANYGYTF
-	TRBV7-2	many	TRBJ2-1	TGTGCCAGCACCACGGGAGATGAGCAGTTCTTC	CASTTGDEQFF
-	TRBV7-6	-	TRBJ2-3	TGTGCCAGCAGCTTAGCTCAGGGACCGGGGGGCGAGGGTTACGATACGCAGTATTTT	CASSLAQGPGGEGYDTQYF
TRBD1	TRBV7-8	many	TRBJ2-1	TGTGCCAGCAGCACGTCCCTATCTAACAGGGGGTTGGTCGATGAGCAGTTCTTC	CASSTSLSNRGLVDEQFF
-	TRBV20-1	-	TRBJ2-7	TGCAGTGCTAGAGATGGTCTAGCAGACTACGAGCAGTACTTC	CSARDGLADYEQYF
-	TRBV7-8	-	TRBJ2-7	TGTGCCAGCAGCTTAGGTACTACGGGGGAGCAGTACTTC	CASSLGTTGEQYF
-	TRBV7-2	-	TRBJ2-7	TGTGCCAGCAGCTTTGACGGCTTCGGCGACGAGCAGTACTTC	CASSFDGFGDEQYF
-	TRBV19	few	TRBJ2-1	TGTGCCAGTGCAGTAAAGGACAATGAGCAGTTCTTC	CASAVKDNEQFF
TRBD1	TRBV19	-	TRBJ2-2	TGTGCCTGCACCGGGACAGCGTACACCGGGGAGCTGTTTTTT	CACTGTAYTGELFF
-	TRBV28	-	TRBJ2-5	TGTGCCAGCAGGGTGCGAGAGACCCAGTACTTC	CASRVRETQYF
TRBD1	TRBV6-5	-	TRBJ2-5	TGTGCCAGCAGTTCCAGCAGGGGGGAGACCCAGTACTTC	CASSSSRGETQYF
TRBD2	TRBV14	-	TRBJ2-1	TGTGCCAGCAGCCACCTCCAGGGACTAGCGGGAGGGAGCTCCTACAATGAGCAGTTCTTC	CASSHLQGLAGGSSYNEQFF
TRBD2	TRBV9	-	TRBJ2-3	TGTGCCAGCAGCGTAGAAGGCGGGAGGGACCCGGCGGATACGCAGTATTTT	CASSVEGGRDPADTQYF
-	TRBV4-1	-	TRBJ2-2	TGCGCCAGCAGTCCAAGGAAATATACAGGGAGAGGCACCGGGGAGCTGTTTTTT	CASSPRKYTGRGTGELFF
-	TRBV5-1	few	TRBJ1-5	TGCGCCAGCAGCTTGGCGCCCGGGCCGGATCAGCCCCAGCATTTT	CASSLAPGPDQPQHF
TRBD2	TRBV7-6	-	TRBJ2-1	TGTGCCAGCAGCCCAATGACTAGCGGGGGATACAATGAGCAGTTCTTC	CASSPMTSGGYNEQFF
TRBD2	TRBV20-1	-	TRBJ2-7	TGCAGTGCTGGGGGACTAGGAGGGCGGTACGAGCAGTACTTC	CSAGGLGGRYEQYF
-	TRBV23-1	-	TRBJ2-1	TGCGCCAGCATGGGCCAGGGTGGTTTAAGCGTGATTGTGAATGAGCAGTTCTTC	CASMGQGGLSVIVNEQFF